This TCR beta chain was documented in a study of cytomegalovirus exposure and HLA in healthy donors. PCR amplification relied on 60 Vbeta primers (plus 13 Jbeta primers). Using immunoSEQ multiplex PCR, the repertoire was profiled, and TCRdb retains in-frame clones only, with some absent. This table holds around 150,000 clones, approximately 80% found once. Losses at the gene ends were 1 base for V and 8 bases for J; bases not matched to a gene: 13. The CDR3 contains 17 residues. CDR1 and CDR2 (germline): SGHRS, YFSETQ. General study results and limits: A later examination showed that TCR association rates differed by HLA locus, with DRB1 most and HLA-C fewest.

Details on this clone: Antigen specificity is unknown.

This sequence joins TRBV5-1 and TRBJ2-1; TRBD1 aligns across 9 bases. The TCR comes from a woman in her 40s in good health and CMV-seropositive. Sample: PBMCs. The CDR3 region is CASSLPGTGLVVDEQFF. The CDR3 DNA reads TGCGCCAGCAGCTTGCCCGGGACAGGGTTAGTGGTGGATGAGCAGTTCTTC.